The 14 T cell receptor beta chains given below trace back to one sample, sequenced in a study of T cell responses to AZD1222 COVID-19 vaccine. Using immunoSEQ multiplex PCR, the repertoire was profiled, and TCRdb retains in-frame clones only, with some absent. The table records about 99,000 clones, around 90% of them present only once. The sample in question was peripheral blood, obtained on day 0 of AZD1222 vaccination. These receptor sequences come from an adult in good health.

The V gene is TRBV15, the J gene TRBJ1-4; D not resolved. V was cut by 5 bases and J by 3 bases, with 10 bases left in between. This CDR3 contains 14 residues. The germline V gene encodes CDR1 LNHNV and CDR2 YYDKDF (reference sequence). The CDR3 DNA is TGTGCCACCAGCCCCCGGGGATCTAATGAAAAACTGTTTTTT. It specifies CATSPRGSNEKLFF.

The gene calls are TRBV9 and TRBJ1-1; no reliable D call. There are 16 residues in the CDR3. Trimming removed 0 bases from V and 1 base from J, with 13 bases in between. Germline V gives CDR1 SGDLS, CDR2 YYNGEE. The CDR3 DNA follows: TGTGCCAGCAGCGTAGTTTCCCTCAACCAGAACACTGAAGCTTTCTTT. It encodes CASSVVSLNQNTEAFF.

The J gene is TRBJ2-1, the V gene TRBV5-1; TRBD1 aligns across 9 bases. The V gene's germline CDR1 is SGHRS and CDR2 YFSETQ. The CDR3 extends over 17 amino acids. The V and J ends lost 0 bases and 4 bases, in that order; junction bases with no gene match: 8. CDR3 DNA sequence: TGCGCCAGCAGCTTGGTTGGAGGGACAGGGTCATACAATGAGCAGTTCTTC. Encoded protein: CASSLVGGTGSYNEQFF. The entire variable domain, with the rest obtained from reference TRBV5-1 and TRBJ2-1, is as follows: KAGVTQTPRYLIKTRGQQVTLSCSPISGHRSVSWYQQTPGQGLQFLFEYFSETQRNKGNFPGRFSGRQFSNSRSEMNVSTLELGDSALYLCASSLVGGTGSYNEQFFGPGTRLTVL.

This rearrangement joins TRBV19 to TRBJ1-6; D unresolved. The CDR3 consists of 14 residues. Trimming left V 3 bases short and J 10 bases short, with 13 bases between. Germline CDR1 is LNHDA and CDR2 is SQIVND (reference sequence). The CDR3 protein is CASSMVQMGSPLHF. The CDR3, as DNA: TGTGCCAGTAGTATGGTCCAAATGGGGTCACCCCTCCACTTT.

The rearrangement uses TRBV29-1 and TRBJ2-7; no definite D call. CDR3 size: 11 residues. The germline V and J ends were trimmed by 4 bases and 4 bases, with 8 bases remaining between them. Germline values: CDR1 SQVTM, CDR2 ANQGSEA. The CDR3 sequence: CSVVAGYEQYF. CDR3 in DNA: TGCAGCGTTGTAGCCGGATACGAGCAGTACTTC.

This chain connects TRBV6-2 or TRBV6-3 to TRBJ2-7; maybe TRBD2 (6 bases). Trimming shortened V by 5 bases and J by 2 bases, and 16 bases separated the two germline ends. The CDR3 extends over 15 amino acids. CDR1 is MNHEY, CDR2 SVGEGT, per germline. CDR3 protein: CASSRAGTPPYEQYF. The CDR3 region has the DNA TGTGCCAGCAGTAGGGCTGGGACTCCCCCCTACGAGCAGTACTTC.

The chain is built from TRBV5-6 and TRBJ2-1; D not resolved. The CDR3 has 11 residues. Trimming took off 2 bases at V and 7 bases at J, with 4 bases between the two ends. Per the germline V gene, CDR1 is SGHDT and CDR2 is YYEEEE. CDR3 DNA sequence: TGTGCCAGCAGCTTACGAAATGAGCAGTTCTTC. As protein: CASSLRNEQFF.

The chain is built from TRBV4-1 and TRBJ2-3; TRBD2 is a possible D gene (5 bases). V was pared by 1 base and J by 2 bases, with 13 bases between. Germline assignment: CDR1 MGHRA and CDR2 YSYEKL. The CDR3 loop spans 16 amino acids. The CDR3 sequence is CASSQGMSGLTDTQYF. CDR3 DNA: TGCGCCAGCAGCCAAGGAATGAGCGGACTCACAGATACGCAGTATTTT.

This clone was observed a single time. This sequence joins TRBV28 and TRBJ2-2; no firm D call. Germline V gives CDR1 MDHEN, CDR2 SYDVKM. This CDR3 has 14 amino acids. V was cut by 3 bases and J by 1 base, with 6 bases left in between. CDR3 protein: CASSLGGNTGELFF. For the CDR3, the DNA is TGTGCCAGCAGTTTGGGTGGGAACACCGGGGAGCTGTTTTTT. The whole variable domain, filled in from reference TRBV28 and TRBJ2-2, reads DVKVTQSSRYLVKRTGEKVFLECVQDMDHENMFWYRQDPGLGLRLIYFSYDVKMKEKGDIPEGYSVSREKKERFSLILESASTNQTSMYLCASSLGGNTGELFFGEGSRLTVL.

The chain uses TRBV6-6 and TRBJ2-1; a weak D match, TRBD1 (5 bases). The V and J ends lost 2 bases and 7 bases respectively, with 12 bases between them. This CDR3 contains 14 residues. The V gene's germline CDR1 is MNHNY and CDR2 SVGAGI (reference sequence). The CDR3 is CASSYVVTENEQFF. For the CDR3, the DNA is TGTGCCAGCAGTTACGTTGTGACAGAGAATGAGCAGTTCTTC.

V and J are TRBV3-1 (or the pseudogene TRBV3-2) and TRBJ2-2, with a possible D match to TRBD1 (5 bases). The germline gives CDR1 LGHDT, CDR2 YNNKEL (reference sequence). The CDR3 is 14 amino acids. CDR3 sequence (DNA): TGTGCAGCCACAGGCGCGGACAACACCGGGGAGCTGTTTTTT. This codes for CAATGADNTGELFF.

The chain couples TRBV29-1 to TRBJ2-7; TRBD1 matches 7 bases. The CDR3 runs to 11 residues. Germline V gene lookup returns CDR1 SQVTM and CDR2 ANQGSEA. J gave up 6 bases and V 7 bases, and 6 bases lay outside the gene matches. As DNA, the CDR3 is TGCAGCGCTCAACAGGGGCGCGAGCAGTACTTC. Amino acids: CSAQQGREQYF.

The rearrangement links TRBV27 to TRBJ1-1; D not resolved. Per germline, CDR1 MNHEY and CDR2 SMNVEV (reference sequence). The ends were cut back, 5 bases at V and 1 base at J, with 8 bases in the middle. The CDR3 consists of 13 residues. This CDR3 reads CASSPRPNTEAFF. The CDR3 DNA is TGTGCCAGCAGTCCCCGACCGAACACTGAAGCTTTCTTT.

V is TRBV10-3 and J is TRBJ1-1; no firm D call. CDR3 size: 13 residues. Germline V gene sequence: CDR1 ENHRY, CDR2 SYGVKD. V gave up 5 bases and J gave up 2 bases, with 9 bases separating them. CDR3 sequence reads: CAISFSGNTEAFF. CDR3 nucleotide sequence: TGTGCCATCAGTTTTTCAGGAAACACTGAAGCTTTCTTT.